The 11 T cell receptor beta chains listed next were all sequenced from one sample in a study of blood T cell repertoires in COVID-19 (dated by TCRdb to 2018 to 2021). The method behind the library was the immunoSEQ multiplex PCR assay. TCRdb took this table from immuneACCESS and kept in-frame rearrangements with V and J called. Such tables lack part of the clones; where checked against another copy, unresolved V genes explain under half of the gap, and the rest is unexplained. Across this sample there are approximately 220,000 clones, with around 85% seen only once. The ten largest clones take up 7.9% of the sample. Source material: peripheral blood. These receptor sequences come from a woman aged 80 or over with acute or convalescent COVID-19.

The CDR3 DNA reads as TGTGCCAGCAGGGGACTAGCCCCTTCCTACGAGCAGTACTTC. Amino acids: CASRGLAPSYEQYF. The chain links TRBV6-4 to TRBJ2-7; 9 bases line up with TRBD2. V was clipped by 6 bases and J by 1 base; unmatched bases: 4. Germline CDR1 MRHNA, CDR2 SNTAGT. CDR3 length: 14 amino acids.

The CDR3 bases are TGTGCCATCAGACCAGGGGGAGGTAGCGAAGCTTTCTTT. This translates into CAIRPGGGSEAFF. The genes are TRBV6-5 and TRBJ1-1, with TRBD1 matching 7 bases. The germline CDR1 and CDR2 sequences are MNHEY and SVGAGI. V was clipped by 10 bases and J by 8 bases; unmatched bases: 13. CDR3 length: 13 residues.

The rearrangement links TRBV29-1 to TRBJ2-5; 7 bases fit TRBD2. There are 13 residues in the CDR3. The trim removed 5 bases at V and 4 bases at J, leaving 7 bases unmatched. Germline lookup yields CDR1 SQVTM and CDR2 ANQGSEA. CDR3 DNA sequence: TGCAGCGTTTTAGGGCGGGAGATAGAGACCCAGTACTTC. It encodes CSVLGREIETQYF.

CDR3 sequence reads: CASRGQYTGELFF. The DNA for the CDR3 is TGTGCCAGCAGGGGACAGTACACCGGGGAGCTGTTTTTT. V is TRBV2 and J is TRBJ2-2; 7 nucleotides line up with TRBD1. With V trimmed by 6 bases and J by 3 bases, 1 base remained unmatched. The CDR3 has 13 residues. Per the germline V gene, CDR1 is SNHLY and CDR2 is FYNNEI.

The chain couples TRBV27 to TRBJ2-2, with TRBD1 as a possible D gene (6 bases). Germline loops: CDR1 MNHEY, CDR2 SMNVEV (reference sequence). CDR3 length equals 16 residues. V was pared by 5 bases and J by 1 base, with 14 bases between. The CDR3: CASSPLGTLNTGELFF. The CDR3 region has the DNA TGTGCCAGCAGTCCCTTAGGGACATTGAACACCGGGGAGCTGTTTTTT.

The rearrangement links TRBV7-9 to TRBJ2-7; 8 bases map to TRBD1. The germline V gene encodes CDR1 SEHNR and CDR2 FQNEAQ (reference sequence). Unmatched junction bases numbered 14, after V lost 5 bases and J lost 5 bases. The CDR3 extends over 16 amino acids. In nucleotides, the CDR3 is TGTGCCAGCAGCCAGCAGGGGGCGAGTATTACCGACGAGCAGTACTTC. Residues: CASSQQGASITDEQYF.

The chain recombines TRBV6-5 with TRBJ2-4; the match to TRBD1 covers 8 bases. This CDR3 spans 15 amino acids. The V gene end was trimmed by 6 bases and the J gene end by 8 bases; junction bases not matched to a gene: 12. The germline gives CDR1 MNHEY, CDR2 SVGAGI. For the CDR3, the DNA is TGTGCCAGCAGATACGCGGGACAGGCAGCGGACATTCAGTACTTC. As protein: CASRYAGQAADIQYF.

This clone was found a few times. This chain connects TRBV7-9 to TRBJ1-6; 7 nucleotides match TRBD1. Germline V lookup: CDR1 SEHNR, CDR2 FQNEAQ (reference sequence). The CDR3 covers 14 residues. Trimming at V came to 4 bases and at J to 5 bases, leaving 2 bases not matched to a gene. CDR3 sequence (DNA): TGTGCCAGCAGCTGGACAGGAGATAATTCACCCCTCCACTTT. Translating gives CASSWTGDNSPLHF.

The chain carries TRBV5-1 and TRBJ1-2; 8 positions match TRBD1. This CDR3 spans 13 amino acids. Per germline, CDR1 SGHRS and CDR2 YFSETQ. V shed 4 bases, J shed 5 bases, and the junction held 4 bases outside the gene matches. The CDR3 bases are TGCGCCAGCAGCGGGACAGGCACTTATGGCTACACCTTC. Translation gives CASSGTGTYGYTF.

This sequence joins TRBV6-5 and TRBJ2-5, with 8 bases lining up with TRBD1. CDR1 and CDR2 (germline): MNHEY, SVGAGI. V lost 4 bases and J lost 6; bases outside the gene matches: 7. This CDR3 is 14 amino acids long. The CDR3, as DNA: TGTGCCAGCAGTTCCCTACAGGGGGGACAGACCCAGTACTTC. Encoded protein: CASSSLQGGQTQYF.

This chain joins TRBV3-1 (or the pseudogene TRBV3-2) and TRBJ2-1; a weak D match, TRBD2 (7 bases). CDR1 and CDR2 (germline): LGHDT, YNNKEL (reference sequence). Trimming removed 7 bases from V and 6 bases from J, with 13 bases in between. CDR3 length equals 13 residues. CDR3 DNA: TGTGCCAGCATCAAAAGGGGGGGCAATGAGCAGTTCTTC. This translates into CASIKRGGNEQFF.